The next 11 T cell receptor beta chains were all read from a single sample in a study of tumor-infiltrating lymphocytes in primary liver carcinoma. Scientists recovered RNA and DNA together from about 20-30 mg of unsorted bulk tissue. A constant-region primer primed TCR beta cDNA synthesis from 400 to 550 ng of total RNA. Researchers made the TCR beta libraries by running three nested multiplex PCR rounds with slightly modified ARM-PCR. For around 9 cycles apiece, the opening two PCR rounds ran with TRBV1-TRBV30 forward primers and a C-beta reverse primer. TCRdb reprocessed the multiplex PCR reads with MiXCR, giving one entry per CDR3 protein. The data contain about 84,000 distinct CDR3 sequences, roughly 72% of them singletons. The material sequenced was liver tumor tissue from sampling region 1. Subset reported: tumor region T1, superior pole. The receptors derive from a man aged 40-55 years with primary liver carcinoma and hepatitis B virus infection.

This clonotype was counted a single time. The junction shows a germline mismatch at one end, possibly a read error. The rearrangement joins TRBV6-6 to TRBJ1-2; perhaps TRBD1 as D (6 bases). Germline CDR1 is MNHNY and CDR2 is SVGAGI (reference sequence). This CDR3 is built from 15 residues. CDR3 DNA sequence: TGTGCCAGCAGCCGATCAGGGGCCTTCAACTATGGCTACATCTTC. Residues: CASSRSGAFNYGYIF.

The chain has TRBV28 and TRBJ2-5; weak D call: TRBD1 (5 bases). CDR1 and CDR2 (germline): MDHEN, SYDVKM. The CDR3 spans 20 residues. V gave up 6 bases and J gave up 4 bases, with 33 bases separating them. CDR3 amino acids: CASSSQGPGPNHETRETQYF. The CDR3 DNA is TGTGCCAGCAGCTCCCAGGGTCCAGGGCCAAACCACGAAACAAGAGAGACCCAGTACTTC.

The CDR3 reads CSAKTGAYEAFF. The CDR3 nucleotides are TGCAGTGCTAAGACCGGGGCTTATGAAGCTTTCTTT. This rearrangement joins TRBV20-1 to TRBJ1-1; tentatively, D is TRBD1 (5 bases). V lost 4 bases and J lost 7, with 13 bases in between. This CDR3 is built from 12 residues. The germline V gene has CDR1 DFQATT and CDR2 SNEGSKA (reference sequence).

This clonotype was recorded at least ten times. The rearrangement joins TRBV5-4 to TRBJ1-2; a possible D gene is TRBD1 (5 bases). V was pared by 2 bases and J by 12 bases, with 17 bases between. Germline V gene sequence: CDR1 SGHNT, CDR2 YYREEE (reference sequence). This CDR3 region has 13 residues. Here the CDR3 DNA reads TGTGCCAGCAGCTTAAACGGGGGTGTCGGGCACACCTTC. Amino acids: CASSLNGGVGHTF.

This chain uses TRBV15 with TRBJ2-5; D perhaps matches TRBD2 (6 bases). V gave up 6 bases and J gave up 7 bases, with 12 bases separating them. CDR3 size: 12 residues. Germline loops: CDR1 LNHNV, CDR2 YYDKDF (reference sequence). The CDR3 sequence is CATSRDWRTQYF. CDR3 sequence (DNA): TGTGCCACCAGTCGGGACTGGCGGACCCAGTACTTC.

Comment on this clonotype: The junction differs from germline at one of its ends, possibly a read error. The chain links TRBV12-3 or TRBV12-4 to TRBJ2-1; 7 bases agree with TRBD1. CDR3 length: 15 amino acids. CDR3 protein: CASSLTGIGGNERFF. DNA for the CDR3: TGTGCCAGCAGTTTGACCGGGATAGGGGGCAATGAGCGGTTCTTC.

A word on this clonotype: Sequence at one end of the junction differs from germline and may be a read error. The chain uses TRBV6-1 and TRBJ1-6; a weak D match, TRBD1 (5 bases). This CDR3 spans 14 amino acids. Germline CDR1 and CDR2: MNHNS and SASEGT. CDR3 protein: CASSERQGASHLHF. As DNA, the CDR3 is TGTGCAAGCAGTGAACGCCAGGGAGCTTCACACCTCCACTTT.

In its sample, this clonotype was seen a few times. The genes are TRBV7-2 and TRBJ2-5, with 8 bases aligning to TRBD2. This CDR3 is 16 amino acids long. The ends lost 5 bases at V and 5 bases at J; junction bases unmatched: 13. Germline V gene data show CDR1 as SGHTA and CDR2 as FQGNSA. As DNA, the CDR3 is TGTGCCAGCAGCGCTCTGGGACTAGGGGGGGGCGAGACCCAGTACTTC. Encoded protein: CASSALGLGGGETQYF.

Turning to this clonotype: The CDR3 carries no conserved terminal phenylalanine or tryptophan, so it likely arises from a read error. This chain joins TRBV12-3 or TRBV12-4 and TRBJ2-2; D is undetermined. V lost 5 bases and J lost 6, with 7 bases in between. The CDR3 extends over 12 amino acids. The CDR3 DNA reads TGTGCCAGCAGTCGTAGACCCGGGGAGCTGTTTTCT. Its protein product is CASSRRPGELFS.

In regard to this clonotype: No conserved phenylalanine or tryptophan is present at the end of the CDR3, so a read error is the likely explanation. This sequence joins TRBV11-2 and TRBJ2-5; D tentatively fits TRBD1 or TRBD2 (6 bases each). Germline assignment: CDR1 SGHAT and CDR2 FQNNGV. The CDR3 runs to 15 residues. The chain's CDR3 is CAGSNLTGAGETQYI. Here the CDR3 DNA reads TGTGCCGGCAGCAACCTGACAGGAGCGGGAGAGACCCAGTACATC.

This clonotype was picked up many times. The genes are TRBV7-8 and TRBJ2-7; the D is unclear. Germline CDR1 is SGHVS and CDR2 is FQNEAQ. V was clipped by 5 bases and J by 6 bases, with 11 bases between them. The CDR3 runs to 12 residues. The DNA of the CDR3 is TGTGCCAGCAGCCTTTCCTCACGCGAGCAGTACTTC. This encodes CASSLSSREQYF.